The next 4 T cell receptor beta chains were all read from a single sample in a study of T-cell reconstitution after alpha-beta-depleted transplantation in children. A library of TCRbeta sequences, prepared with unique molecular identifiers, was generated. MiXCR, run by TCRdb on the PCR reads, gives a single entry per CDR3 protein. This sample carries about 830,000 distinct CDR3 sequences, approximately 15% of them seen once, and the ten largest clones take around 5%. Material: PBMCs, mostly from graft donor cells, obtained 360 days after TCRalphabeta/CD19-depleted stem cell transplant. These receptors were collected from a male patient aged 10 to 17 who had a stem cell transplant for acute lymphoblastic leukemia, so the T cells may come from the graft donor.

This clonotype appeared many times. The V gene is TRBV5-1, the J gene TRBJ2-1; 10 nucleotides line up with TRBD2. Germline V gene lookup returns CDR1 SGHRS and CDR2 YFSETQ. This CDR3 comprises 14 residues. V lost 1 base, J lost 8 bases, and 3 bases stayed unmatched. This CDR3 is CASSLTSGIDEQFF. Here the CDR3 DNA reads TGCGCCAGCAGCTTGACTAGCGGGATAGATGAGCAGTTCTTC.

The CDR3 spells CASSWTGVNSPLHF. DNA of the CDR3: TGTGCCAGCAGTTGGACAGGGGTAAATTCACCCCTCCACTTT. The chain carries TRBV6-1 and TRBJ1-6; TRBD1 aligns across 9 bases. Germline V gives CDR1 MNHNS, CDR2 SASEGT. V lost 5 bases and J lost 7; bases outside the gene matches: 3. There are 14 residues in the CDR3.

This clonotype was picked up a small number of times. J is TRBJ2-6 and V is TRBV5-1; 9 nucleotides agree with TRBD1. The CDR3 covers 20 residues. Losses at the gene ends were 1 base for V and 0 bases for J; bases not matched to a gene: 11. Looked up from germline, CDR1 is SGHRS and CDR2 is YFSETQ. The CDR3 region is CASSLTGGRSLLSGANVLTF. CDR3 nucleotide sequence: TGCGCCAGCAGCTTGACAGGGGGCCGAAGTCTACTCTCTGGGGCCAACGTCCTGACTTTC.

This clonotype occurred a few times. The chain joins TRBV10-3 to TRBJ1-2, with D maybe TRBD1 (5 bases). The CDR3 length is 11 residues. Germline CDR1 reads ENHRY; CDR2 reads SYGVKD. The V gene lost 7 bases and the J gene lost 5 bases, with 8 bases spanning the gap. The CDR3 sequence is CAINGGYGYTF. CDR3 DNA: TGTGCCATCAATGGGGGATATGGCTACACCTTC.